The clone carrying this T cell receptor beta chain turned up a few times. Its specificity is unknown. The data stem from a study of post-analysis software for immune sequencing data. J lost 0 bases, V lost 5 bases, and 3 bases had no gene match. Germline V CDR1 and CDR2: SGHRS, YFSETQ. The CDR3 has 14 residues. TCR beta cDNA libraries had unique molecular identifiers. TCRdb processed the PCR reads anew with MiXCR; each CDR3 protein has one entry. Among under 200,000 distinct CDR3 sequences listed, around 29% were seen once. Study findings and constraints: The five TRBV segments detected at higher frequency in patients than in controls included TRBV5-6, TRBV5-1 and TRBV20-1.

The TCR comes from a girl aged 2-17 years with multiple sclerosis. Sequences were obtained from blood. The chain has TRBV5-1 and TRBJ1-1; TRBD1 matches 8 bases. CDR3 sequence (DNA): TGCGCCAGCAGGAAGACAGGGGTGAACACTGAAGCTTTCTTT. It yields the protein CASRKTGVNTEAFF. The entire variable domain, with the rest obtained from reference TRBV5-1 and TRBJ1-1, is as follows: KAGVTQTPRYLIKTRGQQVTLSCSPISGHRSVSWYQQTPGQGLQFLFEYFSETQRNKGNFPGRFSGRQFSNSRSEMNVSTLELGDSALYLCASRKTGVNTEAFFGQGTRLTVV.